What follows are 22 T cell receptor beta chains derived from one specimen sequenced in a study of vaccination and CD4 T cells after COVID-19. TCRdb processed the PCR reads anew with MiXCR; each CDR3 protein has one entry. Of 25,000 to 30,000 distinct CDR3 sequences in the sample, 50% to 65% are singletons; the top ten hold around 5.9%. Described time point: late sampling 161 to 241 days after vaccination in three convalescent patients. The input for sequencing was CD4+ T cells from blood, taken about 7 months after SARS-CoV-2 vaccination. Receptors were obtained from a human donor who had recovered from COVID-19.

The gene calls are TRBV12-3 or TRBV12-4 and TRBJ2-7; 7 nucleotides align to TRBD1. The CDR3 is made up of 13 amino acids. After removal of 6 bases from V and 0 bases from J, the junction contained 2 bases not matched to a gene. The CDR3 DNA reads TGTGCCAGCAGGGACAGGTACTCCTACGAGCAGTACTTC. Its translation: CASRDRYSYEQYF.

The chain combines TRBV5-5 with TRBJ2-7; weak D call: TRBD1 (6 bases). Trimming removed 4 bases at V and 2 bases at J, with 16 bases between. The CDR3 has 15 residues. Germline CDR1 is SGHKS and CDR2 is YYEKEE (reference sequence). CDR3 residues: CASSPIQGTPYEQYF. As DNA, the CDR3 is TGTGCCAGCAGCCCCATACAGGGAACCCCCTACGAGCAGTACTTC.

This clonotype appeared a few times. The gene calls are TRBV27 and TRBJ2-3; D tentatively fits TRBD1 or TRBD2 (5 bases each). Germline lookup yields CDR1 MNHEY and CDR2 SMNVEV (reference sequence). CDR3 size: 14 residues. Trimming took 5 bases from V and 6 from J, leaving 15 bases between them. This CDR3 reads CASSPRTGRDTQYF. DNA for the CDR3: TGTGCCAGCAGTCCCAGGACGGGGCGGGATACGCAGTATTTT.

The table lists this clonotype with a few counts. The chain has TRBV6-5 and TRBJ1-2; D not resolved. With 0 bases removed from V and 8 bases from J, the gap between germline ends came to 19 bases. In germline, CDR1 is MNHEY, CDR2 SVGAGI. The CDR3 consists of 16 residues. CDR3 region: CASSYSGARALSGYTF. CDR3 bases: TGTGCCAGCAGTTACTCGGGAGCCCGGGCCCTATCCGGCTACACCTTC.

The chain couples TRBV7-9 to TRBJ2-7; 10 positions agree with TRBD1. The V and J ends lost 4 bases and 6 bases, in that order; junction bases with no gene match: 9. Germline V gene sequence: CDR1 SEHNR, CDR2 FQNEAQ (reference sequence). CDR3 length: 15 residues. CDR3 sequence reads: CASSSPDRGLFEQYF. CDR3 DNA sequence: TGTGCCAGCAGCTCCCCCGACAGGGGGCTTTTCGAGCAGTACTTC.

In nucleotides, the CDR3 is TGTGCCAGTAGTATGTCGGCCGAGACCCAGTACTTC. Encoded protein: CASSMSAETQYF. This chain connects TRBV19 to TRBJ2-5; the D is unclear. V was pared by 3 bases and J by 5 bases, with 7 bases between. The CDR3 spans 12 residues. CDR1 is LNHDA and CDR2 is SQIVND in the germline V gene (reference sequence).

This chain joins TRBV20-1 and TRBJ2-7, with TRBD1 as a possible D gene (5 bases). This CDR3 is 14 amino acids long. Per germline, CDR1 DFQATT and CDR2 SNEGSKA (reference sequence). The ends were cut back, 1 base at V and 1 base at J, with 11 bases in the middle. CDR3 DNA: TGCAGTGCTAGAGTACAGGCTGGATCCTACGAGCAGTACTTC. It specifies CSARVQAGSYEQYF.

The chain is built from TRBV2 and TRBJ2-7, with D uncertain. The germline V gene encodes CDR1 SNHLY and CDR2 FYNNEI. Trimming cost V 6 bases and J 0 bases, with 6 bases left between them. The CDR3 is 12 amino acids. The CDR3 sequence: CASRNPSYEQYF. The CDR3 DNA sequence: TGTGCCAGCAGGAATCCCTCCTACGAGCAGTACTTC.

This rearrangement joins TRBV20-1 to TRBJ2-1; 9 nucleotides align to TRBD2. Germline CDR1 and CDR2: DFQATT and SNEGSKA (reference sequence). The length of the CDR3 is 17 residues. J lost 0 bases, V lost 0 bases, and 6 bases had no gene match. This CDR3 reads CSARDLAGKLSYNEQFF. The CDR3 DNA follows: TGCAGTGCTAGAGACCTAGCGGGGAAGCTCTCCTACAATGAGCAGTTCTTC.

This clonotype was observed a few times. The chain combines TRBV7-9 with TRBJ2-7; D gene ambiguous. This CDR3 spans 12 amino acids. CDR1 is SEHNR and CDR2 is FQNEAQ in the germline V gene (reference sequence). Trimming removed 1 base at V and 11 bases at J, with 12 bases between. Here the CDR3 DNA reads TGTGCCAGCAGCTTAGGGCCGGAAAGGGAGTACTTC. It translates to CASSLGPEREYF.

This clonotype was detected only a few times. This rearrangement joins TRBV20-1 to TRBJ2-7, with 13 positions matching TRBD2. Germline CDR1 reads DFQATT; CDR2 reads SNEGSKA (reference sequence). J lost 7 bases, V lost 6 bases, and 18 bases had no gene match. The CDR3 runs to 17 residues. The CDR3 DNA follows: TGCAGTGCATCCGGGACTAGCGGGATGATTCTCGCCGGTGAGCAGTACTTC. Translating gives CSASGTSGMILAGEQYF.

The gene calls are TRBV20-1 and TRBJ2-7; 10 bases map to TRBD1. V gave up 5 bases and J gave up 3 bases; unmatched junction bases: 4. Germline V lookup: CDR1 DFQATT, CDR2 SNEGSKA (reference sequence). The CDR3 runs to 13 residues. The CDR3 is CSAGGTGDYEQYF. Here the CDR3 DNA reads TGCAGTGCTGGTGGGACAGGGGACTACGAGCAGTACTTC.

The chain couples TRBV7-3 to TRBJ2-2; no clear D. The CDR3 consists of 12 residues. Trimming took 6 bases from V and 7 from J, leaving 9 bases between them. Germline assignment: CDR1 SGHTA and CDR2 FQGTGA. The CDR3 spells CASRGLHGELFF. CDR3 bases: TGTGCCAGCAGGGGATTGCACGGGGAGCTGTTTTTT.

This clonotype was counted only a few times. CDR3 bases: TGCAGTGCTAGCGGATCGGAGGCCCGAACGGACACTGAAGCTTTCTTT. It codes for CSASGSEARTDTEAFF. The V and J genes are TRBV20-1 and TRBJ1-1; D unresolved. The germline V and J ends were trimmed by 3 bases and 3 bases, with 20 bases remaining between them. The CDR3 spans 16 residues. CDR1 is DFQATT, CDR2 SNEGSKA, per germline (reference sequence).

The chain has TRBV2 and TRBJ2-1; TRBD1 matches 7 bases. The CDR3 is made up of 13 amino acids. Per the germline V gene, CDR1 is SNHLY and CDR2 is FYNNEI. The V and J ends lost 3 bases and 8 bases, in that order; junction bases with no gene match: 4. Written as DNA, the CDR3 is TGTGCCAGCAGTGATGGGACAGATGATGAGCAGTTCTTC. It yields the protein CASSDGTDDEQFF.

The chain employs TRBV27 and TRBJ2-7, with D possibly matching TRBD1 (6 bases). In germline, CDR1 is MNHEY, CDR2 SMNVEV (reference sequence). The CDR3 loop spans 14 amino acids. V was pared by 1 base and J by 5 bases, with 12 bases between. The DNA for the CDR3 is TGTGCCAGCAGTTTATGGCAGGGGTTCCACGAGCAGTACTTC. The encoded protein is CASSLWQGFHEQYF.

The chain is built from TRBV28 and TRBJ2-5, with D possibly matching TRBD2 (6 bases). V lost 7 bases and J lost 1, with 19 bases in between. Looked up from germline, CDR1 is MDHEN and CDR2 is SYDVKM. The CDR3 is made up of 16 amino acids. CDR3 amino acids: CASTPLGGGPQETQYF. CDR3 in DNA: TGTGCCAGCACCCCTTTGGGGGGAGGACCCCAAGAGACCCAGTACTTC. The full variable domain, rest sourced from reference TRBV28 and TRBJ2-5, is DVKVTQSSRYLVKRTGEKVFLECVQDMDHENMFWYRQDPGLGLRLIYFSYDVKMKEKGDIPEGYSVSREKKERFSLILESASTNQTSMYLCASTPLGGGPQETQYFGPGTRLLVL.

This clonotype has more than one count but fewer than ten. This chain uses TRBV20-1 with TRBJ1-5; D gene ambiguous. The V gene lost 3 bases and the J gene lost 0 bases, with 9 bases spanning the gap. The germline V gene encodes CDR1 DFQATT and CDR2 SNEGSKA (reference sequence). The CDR3 is 14 amino acids. CDR3 loop: CSASQGTSNQPQHF. The CDR3 bases are TGCAGTGCTAGTCAAGGCACTAGCAATCAGCCCCAGCATTTT.

The chain uses TRBV6-1 and TRBJ1-2; no reliable D call. V was clipped by 5 bases and J by 8 bases, with 12 bases between them. The germline V gene encodes CDR1 MNHNS and CDR2 SASEGT. The CDR3 consists of 12 residues. The CDR3 DNA reads TGTGCCAGCAGTACTCCCGGTGGGGGCTACACCTTC. This sequence encodes CASSTPGGGYTF.

This clonotype was recorded a few times. The V gene is TRBV7-6, the J gene TRBJ2-3; 11 nucleotides agree with TRBD2. Per the germline V gene, CDR1 is SGHVS and CDR2 is FNYEAQ. The CDR3 covers 16 residues. The ends lost 2 bases at V and 4 bases at J; junction bases unmatched: 5. The CDR3 nucleotides are TGTGCCAGCAGCTTATTAGCGGGAGGGCCCCCAGATACGCAGTATTTT. Protein product: CASSLLAGGPPDTQYF.

The V gene is TRBV2, the J gene TRBJ1-1; 9 bases line up with TRBD1. CDR3 size: 15 residues. Trimming took 6 bases from V and 5 from J; bases not matched to a gene: 10. Germline CDR1 reads SNHLY; CDR2 reads FYNNEI. The CDR3 protein is CASRGTGGSSTEAFF. In DNA, the CDR3 is TGTGCCAGCAGGGGAACAGGGGGCTCGTCGACTGAAGCTTTCTTT.

This clonotype appeared a few times. This chain uses TRBV20-1 with TRBJ2-5, with 8 nucleotides matching TRBD1. This CDR3 region has 13 residues. Germline CDR1 reads DFQATT; CDR2 reads SNEGSKA (reference sequence). The V segment lost 5 bases and the J segment 3 bases; nucleotides outside the gene matches: 5. Written as DNA, the CDR3 is TGCAGTGCTTCGGACAGGGTGAAAGAGACCCAGTACTTC. Encoded protein: CSASDRVKETQYF.